This T cell receptor beta chain was profiled in a study of OX40 agonist ivuxolimab in advanced cancers. About the research overall: The group had a mean age of roughly 56 years, ranged from about 20 to 90, and was 82.7% male. Study findings and constraints: Clonal expansion from baseline to week 6 occurred in both CD4+ and CD8+ T cells. Also present in some nonresponders was a low level of normalized T-cell clonal expansion.

With regard to this clone: The antigen is unknown.

Sequenced by immunoSEQ multiplex PCR; TCRdb stores in-frame clones only, minus some. The sample lists 150,000 to 190,000 clones, 94% occurring once. This CDR3 has 14 amino acids. With 6 bases removed from V and 1 base from J, the gap between germline ends came to 10 bases. Germline loops: CDR1 MNHEY, CDR2 SMNVEV (reference sequence). The sequence was collected from an adult with an advanced solid tumor such as melanoma, head and neck, liver or kidney cancer. V is TRBV27 and J is TRBJ2-1, with D perhaps being TRBD1 or TRBD2 (6 bases each). Sequencing used CD4+ or CD8+ T cells sorted from blood, obtained in a trial of the OX40 agonist ivuxolimab. In nucleotides, the CDR3 is TGTGCCAGCAGCCGAGGGGGGTCCTACAATGAGCAGTTCTTC. Residues: CASSRGGSYNEQFF.